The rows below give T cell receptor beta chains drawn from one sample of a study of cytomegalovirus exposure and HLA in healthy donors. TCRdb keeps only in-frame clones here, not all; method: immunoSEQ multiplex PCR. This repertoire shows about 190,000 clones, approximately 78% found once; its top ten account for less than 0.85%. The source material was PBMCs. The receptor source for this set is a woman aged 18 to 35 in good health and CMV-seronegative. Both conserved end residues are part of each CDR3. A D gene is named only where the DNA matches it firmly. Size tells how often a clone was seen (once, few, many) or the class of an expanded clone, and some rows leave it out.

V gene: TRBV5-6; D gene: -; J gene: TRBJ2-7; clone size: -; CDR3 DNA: TGTGCCAGCAGCTCACAGGGATTGCGGTCCTACGAGCAGTACTTC; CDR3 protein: CASSSQGLRSYEQYF
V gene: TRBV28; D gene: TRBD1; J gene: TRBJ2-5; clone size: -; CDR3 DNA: TGTGCCAGCAGTACAGGGACAGGGCCCCGAGAGACCCAGTACTTC; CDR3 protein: CASSTGTGPRETQYF
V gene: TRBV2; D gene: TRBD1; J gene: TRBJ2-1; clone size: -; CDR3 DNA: TGTGCCAGCAGTGACGGGGACAGGGGTTCCACGAATGAGCAGTTCTTC; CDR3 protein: CASSDGDRGSTNEQFF
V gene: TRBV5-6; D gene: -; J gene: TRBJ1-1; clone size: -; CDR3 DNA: TGTGCCAGCAGCTTTGGGCTTCCTGCCACTGAAGCTTTCTTT; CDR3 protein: CASSFGLPATEAFF
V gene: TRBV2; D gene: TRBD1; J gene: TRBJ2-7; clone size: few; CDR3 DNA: TGTGCCAGCAGTAAAGAGGACAGGTTCAGCGAGCAGTACTTC; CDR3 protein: CASSKEDRFSEQYF
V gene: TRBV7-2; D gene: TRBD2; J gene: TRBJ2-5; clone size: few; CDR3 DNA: TGTGCCAGCAGCACTAAGCGGGGGAGTTTGGTGCAGACCCAGTACTTC; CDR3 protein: CASSTKRGSLVQTQYF
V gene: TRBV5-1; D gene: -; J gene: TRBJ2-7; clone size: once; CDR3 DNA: TGCGCCAGCAGCTTTTCCCAGTCCCCCTACGAGCAGTACTTC; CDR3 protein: CASSFSQSPYEQYF
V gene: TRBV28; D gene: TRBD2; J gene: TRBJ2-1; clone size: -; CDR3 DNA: TGTGCCAGCGTAGCGAGCGGGATAGCGTATGAGCAGTTCTTC; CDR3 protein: CASVASGIAYEQFF
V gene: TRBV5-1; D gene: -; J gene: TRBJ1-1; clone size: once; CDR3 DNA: TGCGCCAGCACCTCCCGGGGGGAGGGGAACACTGAAGCTTTCTTT; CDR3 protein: CASTSRGEGNTEAFF
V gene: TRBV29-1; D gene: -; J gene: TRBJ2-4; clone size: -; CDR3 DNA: TGCAGCGTTGGGGACACCAAAAACATTCAGTACTTC; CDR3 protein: CSVGDTKNIQYF
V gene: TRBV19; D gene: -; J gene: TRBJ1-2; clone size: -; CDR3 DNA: TGTGCCAGTAGTATAGTGTCGAGCTATGGCTACACCTTC; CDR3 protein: CASSIVSSYGYTF
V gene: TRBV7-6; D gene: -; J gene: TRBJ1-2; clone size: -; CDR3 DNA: TGTGCCAGCAGCTTAGGAGGCGACCTAGTAGGCTACACCTTC; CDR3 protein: CASSLGGDLVGYTF
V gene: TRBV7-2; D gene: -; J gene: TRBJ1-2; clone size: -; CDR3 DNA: TGTGCCAGCAGGCCCGGGACACCCTATGGCTACACCTTC; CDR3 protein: CASRPGTPYGYTF
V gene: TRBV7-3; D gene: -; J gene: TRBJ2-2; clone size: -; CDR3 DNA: TGTGCCAGCAGCCTTGGACAGAACACCGGGGAGCTGTTTTTT; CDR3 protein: CASSLGQNTGELFF